This T cell receptor (beta chain) was recovered during a study of vaccination effects on CD4 cells after COVID-19. Profiled with immunoSEQ multiplex PCR; TCRdb holds only in-frame clones, not every one. The sample includes approximately 40,000 clones, around 67% of them seen just once. This clone was detected only a few times. Its matching antigen is unknown. Viral peptide pool expansion of antigen-specific CD4+ T cells preceded sequencing in the ViraFEST assay. Cells that had been cultured for ten to eleven days were the source of isolated CD4+ T cells. The vaccine recipients had no prior SARS-CoV-2 infection, with negative nucleocapsid antibodies. This CDR3 is 15 amino acids long. V was cut by 2 bases and J by 4 bases, with 14 bases left in between. Germline loops: CDR1 MDHEN, CDR2 SYDVKM.

The chain links TRBV28 to TRBJ1-2, with D perhaps matching TRBD1 (6 bases). This receptor was obtained from a human donor who received a COVID-19 vaccine. The input for sequencing was CD4+ T cells from PBMCs cultured with SARS-CoV-2 spike peptides, taken before COVID-19 vaccination. The DNA of the CDR3 is TGTGCCAGCAGTTTAGGTACGGGGGCTGTCTATGGCTACACCTTC. It translates to CASSLGTGAVYGYTF.